Following are 14 T cell receptor beta chains from one sample sequenced in a study of OX40 agonist ivuxolimab in advanced cancers. Method: immunoSEQ multiplex PCR; TCRdb's copy keeps in-frame clones and lacks some. The table includes approximately 58,000 clones, roughly 79% detected once. This specimen was CD4+ or CD8+ T cells sorted from blood, taken in a trial of the OX40 agonist ivuxolimab. The receptors were sampled from an adult with an advanced solid tumor such as melanoma, head and neck, liver or kidney cancer.

The chain joins TRBV5-1 to TRBJ1-1, with a possible D match to TRBD1 (5 bases). The V gene lost 0 bases and the J gene lost 4 bases, with 19 bases spanning the gap. The CDR3 is made up of 17 amino acids. The germline V gene has CDR1 SGHRS and CDR2 YFSETQ. For the CDR3, the DNA is TGCGCCAGCAGCTTGGGGCCAGGGATGCTCGGGATCACTGAAGCTTTCTTT. Its translation is CASSLGPGMLGITEAFF.

Points on this clone: One end of the junction does not line up with germline, which may come from a read error. The chain recombines TRBV2 with TRBJ2-3; D tentatively reads TRBD1 or TRBD2 (6 bases each). The CDR3 runs to 12 residues. Germline V CDR1 and CDR2: SNHLY, FYNNEI. The CDR3 nucleotides read TGTGCCAGCAATGAAGGAGGGGGTACGCAGTATTTT. Translation gives CASNEGGGTQYF.

This clone came up once. The chain has TRBV18 and TRBJ1-3; D is unresolved. The germline CDR1 and CDR2 sequences are KGHSH and LQKENI. With 2 bases removed from V and 0 bases from J, the gap between germline ends came to 11 bases. This CDR3 is 16 amino acids long. This chain's CDR3 is CASSPLSRDSGNTIYF. CDR3 in DNA: TGTGCCAGCTCACCATTATCGAGAGACTCTGGAAACACCATATATTTT.

The V and J genes are TRBV7-2 and TRBJ1-2; weak D call: TRBD1 (6 bases). V lost 3 bases, J lost 2 bases, and 13 bases lay in between. Germline loops: CDR1 SGHTA, CDR2 FQGNSA. This CDR3 comprises 15 residues. The CDR3 loop is CASSLYRVRNYGYTF. For the CDR3, the DNA is TGTGCCAGCAGCTTGTACAGGGTGAGAAACTATGGCTACACCTTC.

The J gene is TRBJ1-3, the V gene TRBV7-9, with 10 bases lining up with TRBD1. The CDR3 spans 17 residues. The V gene end was trimmed by 3 bases and the J gene end by 0 bases; junction bases not matched to a gene: 5. Germline CDR1 reads SEHNR; CDR2 reads FQNEAQ (reference sequence). CDR3 amino acids: CASSLGQGTASGNTIYF. CDR3 DNA sequence: TGTGCCAGCAGCTTGGGACAGGGGACCGCCTCTGGAAACACCATATATTTT. Filled out from reference TRBV7-9 and TRBJ1-3, the complete variable domain reads DTGVSQNPRHKITKRGQNVTFRCDPISEHNRLYWYRQTLGQGPEFLTYFQNEAQLEKSRLLSDRFSAERPKGSFSTLEIQRTEQGDSAMYLCASSLGQGTASGNTIYFGEGSWLTVV.

This clone came up a few times. The V gene is TRBV29-1, the J gene TRBJ2-7; D gene unclear. Per germline, CDR1 SQVTM and CDR2 ANQGSEA. Deletions cut 0 bases from V and 1 base from J, with 10 bases between. The CDR3 length is 14 residues. DNA for the CDR3: TGCAGCGTTGAAGAAACACGTCAATCCTACGAGCAGTACTTC. Residues: CSVEETRQSYEQYF.

This chain connects TRBV4-1 to TRBJ1-3, with TRBD1 identical over 9 bases. The CDR3 runs 13 residues. V lost 4 bases and J lost 8; bases outside the gene matches: 3. Germline V gives CDR1 MGHRA, CDR2 YSYEKL. The CDR3 DNA reads as TGCGCCAGCAGCCCGGGACAGGGTCACACCATATATTTT. Protein: CASSPGQGHTIYF.

This chain joins TRBV7-9 and TRBJ1-2, with 7 bases that match TRBD1. V shed 1 base and J 7 bases; nucleotides not matched to a gene: 3. Germline assignment: CDR1 SEHNR and CDR2 FQNEAQ (reference sequence). The CDR3 contains 13 residues. The chain's CDR3 is CASSLENRGGYTF. The CDR3 DNA is TGTGCCAGCAGCTTAGAGAACAGGGGTGGCTACACCTTC.

In this sample, this clone turned up once. V usage is TRBV13 and J usage is TRBJ1-1; TRBD1 aligns across 8 bases. Germline trimming cut 5 bases from V and 4 bases from J; bases unmatched to any gene: 6. Germline CDR1 PRHDT, CDR2 FYEKMQ (reference sequence). The CDR3 contains 14 residues. For the CDR3, the DNA is TGTGCCAGCAGCCCCCAGGGGGCCCTCACTGAAGCTTTCTTT. Residues: CASSPQGALTEAFF.

In regard to this clone: This sequence may be a read error, since a much larger clone differs from it by one base. The rearrangement joins TRBV7-2 to TRBJ1-5; the D is unclear. This CDR3 is built from 13 residues. V was trimmed by 1 base and J by 4 bases, leaving 5 bases between them. Looked up from germline, CDR1 is SGHTA and CDR2 is FQGNSA. CDR3 region: CASSLVGNQPQHF. The CDR3 bases are TGTGCCAGCAGCTTAGTGGGTAATCAGCCCCAGCATTTT. Using reference TRBV7-2 and TRBJ1-5 for the parts outside the CDR3, the full variable domain is GAGVSQSPSNKVTEKGKDVELRCDPISGHTALYWYRQSLGQGLEFLIYFQGNSAPDKSGLPSDRFSAERTGGSVSTLTIQRTQQEDSAVYLCASSLVGNQPQHFGDGTRLSIL.

The chain combines TRBV4-2 with TRBJ2-7; 11 nucleotides match TRBD2. Germline V gene lookup returns CDR1 LGHNA and CDR2 YNFKEQ. The CDR3 is 16 residues long. Unmatched junction bases numbered 9, after V lost 4 bases and J lost 4 bases. The CDR3 loop reads CASSRVLLAGAYEQYF. CDR3 nucleotides: TGTGCCAGCAGCCGAGTATTACTAGCGGGAGCATACGAGCAGTACTTC.

V gene TRBV28 combines with J gene TRBJ1-2; 9 bases align to TRBD1. Germline V gives CDR1 MDHEN, CDR2 SYDVKM. The CDR3 extends over 15 amino acids. The J segment lost 1 base and the V segment lost 6 bases, leaving 6 bases of the junction unmatched. CDR3 protein: CASRAGQGRNYGYTF. DNA of the CDR3: TGTGCCAGCAGGGCAGGACAGGGGCGTAACTATGGCTACACCTTC.

The rearrangement links TRBV6-5 to TRBJ2-6; tentative D call: TRBD1 (5 bases). The CDR3 consists of 16 residues. V lost 2 bases and J 2 bases, leaving 10 bases between the germline ends. CDR1 is MNHEY and CDR2 is SVGAGI in the germline V gene. As DNA, the CDR3 is TGTGCCAGCAGTTACGGCAGGGCAACTGGGGCCAACGTCCTGACTTTC. This encodes CASSYGRATGANVLTF.

The rearrangement uses TRBV11-3 and TRBJ1-2, with D possibly matching TRBD1 (6 bases). CDR3 length: 15 residues. Germline V CDR1 and CDR2: SGHNT, YENEEA. V shed 5 bases and J shed 3 bases, with 16 bases lying between them. CDR3 protein: CASSPGHGGHYGYTF. The CDR3, as DNA: TGTGCCAGCAGCCCGGGACACGGTGGGCACTATGGCTACACCTTC.